The 30 T cell receptor beta chains reported below all come from one sample, sequenced in a study of molecular identifiers for immune sequencing clone quantification. One entry per CDR3 protein results from TCRdb running MiXCR on the PCR reads. The profile shows about 640,000 distinct CDR3 sequences, approximately 20% of them singletons. The sequenced sample was naive CD8+ T cells from blood, with Jurkat cell RNA spiked in. Subset noted: FACS-sorted CD8+CD4-CCR7+CD45RA+ naive T cells. These receptors all stem from a human donor in good health. Some libraries in this study had Jurkat cell RNA spiked in.

This clonotype has ten or more counts. This rearrangement joins TRBV30 to TRBJ2-3, with D perhaps assigned TRBD1 or TRBD2 (5 bases each). V was clipped by 4 bases and J by 0 bases, with 11 bases between them. CDR3 size: 14 residues. Germline lookup yields CDR1 GTSNPN and CDR2 SVGIG (reference sequence). As DNA, the CDR3 is TGTGCCTGGACCCGAGGGGTTAGCACAGATACGCAGTATTTT. It encodes CAWTRGVSTDTQYF.

The chain is built from TRBV4-2 and TRBJ2-1; 7 nucleotides agree with TRBD2. The junction had 11 bases not matched to a gene; V was cut back by 0 bases and J by 3 bases. The CDR3 is 18 amino acids. CDR1 LGHNA and CDR2 YNFKEQ come from the germline V gene. In DNA, the CDR3 is TGTGCCAGCAGCCAAGAAGACTGGGCGGGAGCCATCTACAATGAGCAGTTCTTC. It translates to CASSQEDWAGAIYNEQFF.

The chain recombines TRBV19 with TRBJ2-3; 9 bases match TRBD2. Germline lookup yields CDR1 LNHDA and CDR2 SQIVND (reference sequence). Germline trimming cut 7 bases from V and 4 bases from J; bases unmatched to any gene: 6. The CDR3 is made up of 14 amino acids. The CDR3 DNA reads as TGTGCCAGTAAAATCGGCGGGGGGGCAGATACGCAGTATTTT. It is translated as CASKIGGGADTQYF. Complete variable domain (other parts from reference TRBV19 and TRBJ2-3): DGGITQSPKYLFRKEGQNVTLSCEQNLNHDAMYWYRQDPGQGLRLIYYSQIVNDFQKGDIAEGYSVSREKKESFPLTVTSAQKNPTAFYLCASKIGGGADTQYFGPGTRLTVL.

The CDR3 sequence is CASSLVAGDGEKLFF. The CDR3 nucleotides read TGTGCCAGCAGCTTGGTGGCAGGGGATGGTGAAAAACTGTTTTTT. The chain combines TRBV5-8 with TRBJ1-4; TRBD1 is a possible D gene (6 bases). Germline V gene lookup returns CDR1 SGHTS and CDR2 YDEGEE. V was cut by 0 bases and J by 7 bases, with 13 bases left in between. The CDR3 is made up of 15 amino acids.

About this clonotype: This clone may be a read error of a much larger clone one base away. The chain links TRBV30 to TRBJ2-2, with D maybe TRBD1 (5 bases). Germline V lookup: CDR1 GTSNPN, CDR2 SVGIG (reference sequence). The CDR3 spans 15 residues. V shed 5 bases and J shed 3 bases, with 16 bases lying between them. The CDR3 is CAWSTADTDTGELFF. The CDR3 nucleotides read TGTGCCTGGTCCACCGCGGACACCGACACCGGGGAGCTGTTTTTT.

The table lists this clonotype with many counts. The chain links TRBV11-2 to TRBJ2-7; D is possibly TRBD1 (6 bases). This CDR3 comprises 12 residues. Trimming removed 1 base from V and 6 bases from J, with 7 bases in between. The V gene's germline CDR1 is SGHAT and CDR2 FQNNGV. The CDR3 region has the DNA TGTGCCAGCAGCTTAGCACAGGGCGAGCAGTACTTC. Its protein is CASSLAQGEQYF.

This clonotype was detected ten times or more. The CDR3 loop is CSVVAATDTQYF. The CDR3 DNA reads TGCAGCGTTGTTGCGGCCACAGATACGCAGTATTTT. The V and J genes are TRBV29-1 and TRBJ2-3; D call uncertain. The germline CDR1 and CDR2 sequences are SQVTM and ANQGSEA. Trimming took off 4 bases at V and 2 bases at J, with 7 bases between the two ends. CDR3 length: 12 amino acids.

Comment on this clonotype: With a much larger clone just one base away, this may be a read error. The rearrangement joins TRBV20-1 to TRBJ2-3; 9 bases match TRBD2. This CDR3 contains 16 residues. The germline V gene has CDR1 DFQATT and CDR2 SNEGSKA (reference sequence). The CDR3 spells CSARLAGGGATDAQYF. The CDR3 coding sequence is TGCAGTGCTAGATTGGCGGGCGGGGGGGCCACAGATGCGCAGTATTTT.

In this sample, this clonotype turned up many times. A junction boundary mismatches the germline segment, possibly from a read error. The chain couples TRBV25-1 to TRBJ2-5, with TRBD2 matching 8 bases. There are 14 residues in the CDR3. Looked up from germline, CDR1 is MGHDK and CDR2 is SYGVNS. The CDR3 DNA follows: TGCGCCAGCAGCTTGAGCGGGGGTGGGGAGACCCAGTACTTC. It yields the protein CASSLSGGGETQYF.

As concerns this clonotype: The germline gene is not matched at one end of the junction; a read error may be the cause. J is TRBJ2-1 and V is TRBV14; 13 bases are a match to TRBD2. CDR1 and CDR2 (germline): SGHDN, FVKESK. This CDR3 region has 19 residues. CDR3 coding DNA: TGTGCCTGCAGCCCCTCCCCATCACGGACTAGCGGGAGTTACAATGAGCAGTTCTTC. Its protein product is CACSPSPSRTSGSYNEQFF.

V is TRBV6-4 and J is TRBJ1-1; D unclear. The CDR3 is 10 amino acids. Per germline, CDR1 MRHNA and CDR2 SNTAGT. V was cut by 2 bases and J by 6 bases, with 1 base left in between. The CDR3 protein is CASSDPEAFF. The DNA for the CDR3 is TGTGCCAGCAGTGACCCTGAAGCTTTCTTT.

The chain is built from TRBV12-3 or TRBV12-4 and TRBJ1-5; D remains ambiguous. The length of the CDR3 is 15 residues. The V and J ends lost 9 bases and 0 bases respectively, with 15 bases between them. The CDR3 reads CASSRGAGSNQPQHF. The CDR3 DNA is TGTGCCAGTAGTAGAGGTGCAGGTAGCAATCAGCCCCAGCATTTT.

Details on this clonotype: A read error is possible here, since a much larger clone lies one base away. The chain is built from TRBV14 and TRBJ1-2, with D unresolved. V lost 4 bases and J lost 3, with 9 bases in between. The CDR3 consists of 13 residues. Germline CDR1 is SGHDN and CDR2 is FVKESK. The CDR3, as DNA: TGTGCCAGCAGCCCCTGCACCGACTATGGCTACACCTTC. Translation gives CASSPCTDYGYTF.

This clonotype has a handful of counts. The chain recombines TRBV7-9 with TRBJ1-4, with a tentative D call TRBD1 (6 bases). The V gene lost 5 bases and the J gene lost 3 bases, with 16 bases spanning the gap. Germline V gene data show CDR1 as SEHNR and CDR2 as FQNEAQ (reference sequence). This CDR3 is built from 16 residues. The CDR3 DNA follows: TGTGCCAGCAGCCCGTGGACGGAGGGGGCTAATGAAAAACTGTTTTTT. This encodes CASSPWTEGANEKLFF.

This clonotype came up many times. This chain links TRBV7-9 with TRBJ1-1, with D possibly matching TRBD1 (6 bases). This CDR3 is 15 amino acids long. Per germline, CDR1 SEHNR and CDR2 FQNEAQ (reference sequence). V was shortened by 2 bases and J by 2 bases, with 12 bases between the two germline ends. The CDR3 loop is CASSLSTGPNTEAFF. Here the CDR3 DNA reads TGTGCCAGCAGCTTAAGTACAGGGCCTAACACTGAAGCTTTCTTT.

This clonotype was observed at least ten times. This chain uses TRBV19 with TRBJ2-7; possibly TRBD2 for D (6 bases). The germline CDR1 and CDR2 sequences are LNHDA and SQIVND (reference sequence). The V end was cut by 4 bases, the J end by 2 bases, with 12 bases between. The CDR3 sequence is 14 residues long. CDR3 amino acids: CASSTEGRPYEQYF. The CDR3 DNA reads TGTGCCAGTAGTACGGAGGGAAGACCCTACGAGCAGTACTTC.

This clonotype was seen a handful of times. The chain links TRBV5-6 to TRBJ2-2; D possibly matches TRBD1 or TRBD2 (5 bases each). Germline-derived CDR1 and CDR2 are SGHDT and YYEEEE. V was pared by 4 bases and J by 5 bases, with 18 bases between. The CDR3 is 16 residues long. The DNA of the CDR3 is TGTGCCAGCAGCCTTTCTACCCCAGGGAGAACCGGGGAGCTGTTTTTT. Its translation is CASSLSTPGRTGELFF.

This clonotype was observed many times. This chain uses TRBV11-2 with TRBJ2-1; 7 bases fit TRBD1. After removal of 5 bases from V and 6 bases from J, the junction contained 7 bases not matched to a gene. The CDR3 runs 14 residues. The germline V gene has CDR1 SGHAT and CDR2 FQNNGV. CDR3 residues: CASSPADRSNEQFF. DNA of the CDR3: TGTGCCAGCAGCCCCGCGGACAGGAGCAATGAGCAGTTCTTC.

This clonotype was seen at least ten times. The rearrangement joins TRBV6-6 to TRBJ2-2; D is unclear. The CDR3 runs to 12 residues. Germline lookup yields CDR1 MNHNY and CDR2 SVGAGI (reference sequence). Between the trimmed V and J ends, which lost 8 bases and 1 base, there was a span of 5 bases. The CDR3 protein is CASGWNTGELFF. The CDR3 nucleotides are TGTGCCAGCGGGTGGAACACCGGGGAGCTGTTTTTT.

A note on this clonotype: This may stem from a read error, because a much larger clone lies one nucleotide away. The chain joins TRBV12-3 or TRBV12-4 to TRBJ2-3; tentative D call: TRBD2 (5 bases). Trimming left V 8 bases short and J 5 bases short, with 20 bases between. This CDR3 contains 15 residues. The DNA of the CDR3 is TGTGCCAGCCGTAGTCCTCCGGGGTCTAAAGATACGCAGTATTTT. Its translation is CASRSPPGSKDTQYF.

The sample holds many counts of this clonotype. This chain uses TRBV28 with TRBJ2-3; 8 bases align to TRBD2. Germline CDR1 and CDR2: MDHEN and SYDVKM. This CDR3 contains 16 residues. V was pared by 1 base and J by 0 bases, with 3 bases of the junction left unmatched. This chain's CDR3 is CASSLSAGDSTDTQYF. The CDR3 DNA reads as TGTGCCAGCAGTTTATCAGCGGGAGATAGCACAGATACGCAGTATTTT.

DNA of the CDR3: TGTGCCAGCAGTGAAGAACGTTGGGCCTCTGGAAACACCATATATTTT. Amino acid sequence: CASSEERWASGNTIYF. V and J are TRBV2 and TRBJ1-3, with D unclear. The V end was cut by 1 base, the J end by 0 bases, with 10 bases between. The CDR3 covers 16 residues. Per germline, CDR1 SNHLY and CDR2 FYNNEI.

Comments on this clonotype: A much larger clone sits a single nucleotide away, making a read error possible. J is TRBJ2-7 and V is TRBV10-3; 9 bases map to TRBD2. V was pared by 0 bases and J by 1 base, with 1 base of the junction left unmatched. The CDR3 sequence is 15 residues long. CDR1 is ENHRY, CDR2 SYGVKD, per germline. For the CDR3, the DNA is TGTGCCATCAGTGAGTCTAGCGGGGGTTCCTACGAGCAGTACTTC. Translating gives CAISESSGGSYEQYF.

Ten or more counts support this clonotype. The V gene is TRBV23-1, the J gene TRBJ1-5; D remains ambiguous. TRBV23-1 has ORF status, its function being uncertain. The V end lost 7 bases, the J end lost 7 bases, and 5 bases lay between the germline ends. The CDR3 consists of 10 residues. The CDR3 coding sequence is TGCGCCAGCACGCCCCAGCCCCAGCATTTT. Translating gives CASTPQPQHF.

In this sample, this clonotype turned up many times. This chain uses TRBV2 with TRBJ2-3; perhaps TRBD1 as D (6 bases). The germline V and J ends were trimmed by 6 bases and 1 base, with 14 bases remaining between them. This CDR3 has 15 residues. From germline, CDR1 is SNHLY and CDR2 FYNNEI. The CDR3 reads CASSLGQFGTDTQYF. The CDR3 nucleotides are TGTGCCAGCAGCTTAGGACAGTTCGGCACAGATACGCAGTATTTT.

This clonotype was detected many times. The chain is built from TRBV27 and TRBJ2-5, with D uncertain. The germline V gene encodes CDR1 MNHEY and CDR2 SMNVEV (reference sequence). The length of the CDR3 is 13 residues. V lost 2 bases and J lost 2, with 6 bases in between. The CDR3 DNA sequence: TGTGCCAGCAGTTTAGCAGATCAAGAGACCCAGTACTTC. This gives the protein CASSLADQETQYF.

Concerning this clonotype itself: A read error is possible here, since a much larger clone lies one base away. The chain uses TRBV27 and TRBJ1-5; D remains ambiguous. The CDR3 totals 14 residues. V lost 5 bases to trimming and J lost 7 bases, with 15 bases between them. The germline V gene has CDR1 MNHEY and CDR2 SMNVEV (reference sequence). This CDR3 is CASSVSVGEQPQHF. The CDR3 DNA follows: TGTGCCAGCAGTGTCTCGGTGGGCGAGCAGCCCCAGCATTTT.

This clonotype was recorded a few times. The chain carries TRBV4-1 and TRBJ2-7; no clear D gene. There are 13 residues in the CDR3. The germline gives CDR1 MGHRA, CDR2 YSYEKL. V dropped 8 bases and J dropped 2 bases, with 13 bases sitting between them. The CDR3 loop reads CASEDTLTYEQYF. Here the CDR3 DNA reads TGCGCCAGCGAAGACACCTTGACCTACGAGCAGTACTTC.

This clonotype was observed at least ten times. The chain links TRBV14 to TRBJ1-2; D might be TRBD1 (6 bases). Germline V gene sequence: CDR1 SGHDN, CDR2 FVKESK. Trimming shortened V by 0 bases and J by 6 bases, and 11 bases separated the two germline ends. The CDR3 runs 14 residues. The CDR3 loop reads CASSQDWGLNGYTF. The CDR3 DNA is TGTGCCAGCAGCCAAGATTGGGGGCTGAATGGCTACACCTTC.

The chain employs TRBV27 and TRBJ2-7, with D perhaps matching TRBD2 (5 bases). Trimming took 7 bases from V and 3 from J, leaving 16 bases between them. This CDR3 is 14 amino acids long. Looked up from germline, CDR1 is MNHEY and CDR2 is SMNVEV (reference sequence). DNA for the CDR3: TGTGCCAGCAAAAGCGGACCAGCGGTCTACGAGCAGTACTTC. Its protein is CASKSGPAVYEQYF.